These T cell receptor beta chains were read from a single sample in a study of cytomegalovirus exposure and HLA in healthy donors. Produced via immunoSEQ multiplex PCR; TCRdb's table is partial and in-frame only. This sample has 150,000 or so clones, with 9.7% found just once. The sequencing input was PBMCs. The source of these receptors is a man aged 45-60 years in good health and CMV-seronegative. CDR3s include the opening cysteine and the closing phenylalanine or tryptophan. The order of the fields is clone size, D gene, J gene, V gene, CDR3 protein, CDR3 DNA. D genes are given only for firm matches. Some rows mark clone size as missing; the rest say once, few, many or name a class of expanded clone.

few	.	TRBJ1-1	TRBV5-1	CASSFNPNTEAFF	TGCGCCAGCAGCTTTAATCCCAACACTGAAGCTTTCTTT
few	.	TRBJ1-2	TRBV7-9	CASSPSGASGGYTF	TGTGCCAGCAGCCCCAGTGGGGCCTCGGGTGGCTACACCTTC
few	TRBD1	TRBJ2-4	TRBV2	CASTRSATGGQNIQYF	TGTGCCAGCACCCGATCCGCGACAGGGGGCCAAAACATTCAGTACTTC
.	TRBD1	TRBJ2-3	TRBV2	CASRTGTGADTQYF	TGTGCCAGCAGAACCGGGACAGGGGCAGATACGCAGTATTTT
few	.	TRBJ2-7	TRBV12-5	CASGREAEQYF	TGTGCTAGTGGCAGGGAGGCCGAGCAGTACTTC
.	TRBD1	TRBJ1-1	TRBV18	CASSPPEGQINEAFF	TGTGCCAGCTCACCACCGGAGGGACAGATAAATGAAGCTTTCTTT
few	.	TRBJ1-3	TRBV5-4	CASSPGEIKSTNTIYF	TGTGCCAGCAGCCCAGGGGAAATCAAATCGACAAACACCATATATTTT
.	.	TRBJ1-2	TRBV30	CAWTPTTGSNYGYTF	TGTGCCTGGACCCCTACCACGGGATCTAACTATGGCTACACCTTC
.	.	TRBJ2-3	TRBV5-1	CASSPPSTDTQYF	TGCGCCAGCAGCCCCCCCTCCACAGATACGCAGTATTTT
.	TRBD1	TRBJ1-5	TRBV2	CASNPQGANQPQHF	TGTGCCAGCAACCCTCAGGGGGCGAATCAGCCCCAGCATTTT
.	.	TRBJ1-4	TRBV27	CASTYRAPGAGGEKLFF	TGTGCCAGCACCTACCGCGCCCCAGGGGCGGGTGGTGAAAAACTGTTTTTT
.	.	TRBJ2-5	TRBV30	CAWSVVDFQETQYF	TGTGCCTGGAGTGTAGTGGACTTCCAAGAGACCCAGTACTTC
.	TRBD2	TRBJ2-1	TRBV29-1	CSGGRGRVEQFF	TGCAGCGGGGGTCGCGGGAGGGTGGAGCAGTTCTTC
few	TRBD1	TRBJ1-2	TRBV28	CASSFSGQPNYGYTF	TGTGCCAGCAGTTTTTCGGGACAGCCTAACTATGGCTACACCTTC
.	TRBD1	TRBJ1-1	TRBV28	CASSSPMTGVNTEAFF	TGTGCCAGCAGTTCCCCGATGACAGGGGTCAACACTGAAGCTTTCTTT
few	TRBD2	TRBJ2-3	TRBV5-1	CASSLSSGTDTQYF	TGCGCCAGCAGCTTGTCTAGCGGGACAGATACGCAGTATTTT
few	.	TRBJ1-5	TRBV19	CASRSRGNQPQHF	TGTGCCAGTAGATCTCGGGGCAATCAGCCCCAGCATTTT
.	.	TRBJ1-2	TRBV6-4	CASSAGANNYGYTF	TGTGCCAGCAGTGCGGGAGCAAATAACTATGGCTACACCTTC
.	.	TRBJ1-4	TRBV19	CASRMDSDYEKLFF	TGTGCCAGCCGTATGGACAGTGATTATGAAAAACTGTTTTTT
.	.	TRBJ2-3	TRBV6-5	CASSYHSGEGQYF	TGTGCCAGCAGTTACCACTCAGGGGAGGGGCAGTATTTT
.	.	TRBJ2-5	TRBV30	CAWSPGQETQYF	TGTGCCTGGAGTCCGGGTCAAGAGACCCAGTACTTC
few	TRBD1	TRBJ2-5	TRBV2	CASSERDRGPQETQYF	TGTGCCAGCAGTGAACGGGACAGGGGACCTCAAGAGACCCAGTACTTC
.	TRBD2	TRBJ2-5	TRBV2	CASSQLAGGAETQYF	TGTGCCAGCAGTCAACTAGCGGGGGGAGCCGAGACCCAGTACTTC
.	.	TRBJ2-5	TRBV7-3	CAREGGFETQYF	TGTGCCAGAGAGGGGGGGTTCGAGACCCAGTACTTC
few	.	TRBJ1-5	TRBV30	CAWSIPRTPGQPQHF	TGTGCCTGGAGTATACCCAGGACTCCGGGGCAGCCCCAGCATTTT
.	.	TRBJ1-1	TRBV5-1	CASSSGGINLNTEAFF	TGCGCCAGCAGCTCGGGGGGCATTAACTTGAACACTGAAGCTTTCTTT
.	TRBD1	TRBJ1-3	TRBV19	CASRPGDRPGNTIYF	TGTGCCAGTAGGCCTGGGGACAGGCCCGGAAACACCATATATTTT
.	.	TRBJ1-2	TRBV30	CAWSRLGQGGYGYTF	TGTGCCTGGAGCCGACTGGGGCAGGGCGGCTATGGCTACACCTTC
.	TRBD2	TRBJ2-1	TRBV5-1	CASSRQALAGGNEQFF	TGCGCCAGCAGCCGCCAGGCCCTAGCGGGAGGCAATGAGCAGTTCTTC
.	TRBD2	TRBJ2-7	TRBV7-8	CASSLGTSGTYEQYF	TGTGCCAGCAGCTTAGGGACTAGCGGAACCTACGAGCAGTACTTC
few	.	TRBJ2-7	TRBV30	CAWRGGAGYEQYF	TGTGCCTGGAGGGGAGGAGCGGGCTACGAGCAGTACTTC
few	.	TRBJ2-5	TRBV15	CATSGRGGGQETQYF	TGTGCCACCAGCGGACGGGGAGGGGGCCAAGAGACCCAGTACTTC
.	.	TRBJ1-1	TRBV10-3	CATRRRGPDTEAFF	TGTGCCACTCGACGGAGGGGTCCGGACACTGAAGCTTTCTTT
few	.	TRBJ1-1	TRBV11-2	CASSHRTGGAFF	TGTGCCAGCAGCCACAGGACTGGGGGCGCTTTCTTT
.	TRBD2	TRBJ2-5	TRBV6-5	CASSSIAGGWETQYF	TGTGCCAGCAGCTCCATAGCGGGAGGGTGGGAGACCCAGTACTTC
few	.	TRBJ1-2	TRBV2	CASAGGDGYTF	TGTGCCAGCGCTGGCGGAGATGGCTACACCTTC
few	TRBD2	TRBJ2-1	TRBV30	CAWSVLDSREGPEQFF	TGTGCCTGGAGTGTACTTGACTCGCGGGAGGGCCCTGAGCAGTTCTTC
.	TRBD1	TRBJ2-5	TRBV7-9	CASSLVESGGQTQYF	TGTGCCAGCAGCTTAGTGGAGTCAGGGGGTCAGACCCAGTACTTC
few	TRBD1	TRBJ2-7	TRBV2	CASSQTGGHYEQYF	TGTGCCAGCAGTCAGACAGGGGGGCACTACGAGCAGTACTTC
.	TRBD1	TRBJ1-5	TRBV19	CASSADRDLQPQHF	TGTGCCAGTAGTGCAGACAGGGATTTGCAGCCCCAGCATTTT
.	TRBD1	TRBJ1-1	TRBV11-2	CASSHRDRGFLNTEAFF	TGTGCCAGCAGCCACCGGGACAGGGGATTTCTGAACACTGAAGCTTTCTTT
few	TRBD1	TRBJ1-5	TRBV4-1	CASSHRDRHVSNQPQHF	TGCGCCAGCAGCCACCGGGACAGGCACGTTAGCAATCAGCCCCAGCATTTT
few	.	TRBJ2-1	TRBV5-1	CASSQATGFKNNEQFF	TGCGCCAGCAGCCAAGCGACAGGATTTAAGAACAATGAGCAGTTCTTC
few	.	TRBJ2-7	TRBV5-1	CASFFREGAYEQYF	TGCGCCAGCTTTTTCAGGGAGGGGGCCTACGAGCAGTACTTC
.	TRBD1	TRBJ2-7	TRBV10-1	CASSDGGRGQGVHEQYF	TGCGCCAGCAGTGATGGGGGCCGGGGACAGGGGGTCCACGAGCAGTACTTC
few	.	TRBJ1-4	TRBV28	CASSPPLRGEKLFF	TGTGCCAGCAGTCCTCCCCTAAGGGGTGAAAAACTGTTTTTT
.	TRBD1	TRBJ2-7	TRBV28	CASRGPAAGGFYEQYF	TGTGCCAGCAGGGGGCCCGCGGCAGGGGGTTTTTACGAGCAGTACTTC
few	.	TRBJ1-1	TRBV7-2	CASSLGQNTEAFF	TGTGCCAGCAGCTTAGGACAGAACACTGAAGCTTTCTTT
few	.	TRBJ1-1	TRBV7-9	CASSLALGHSSPEAFF	TGTGCCAGCAGCTTAGCGCTGGGCCACAGTTCACCTGAAGCTTTCTTT